This T cell receptor (beta chain) comes out of a study of blood T cell repertoires in COVID-19. Study summary: Samples came from the United States, Italy and Spain, spanning acute and convalescent COVID-19.

In the source study's methods: Amplification from reference gene primers served as the basis for estimated nucleated cell counts. The repertoire was sequenced with immunoSEQ multiplex PCR; TCRdb's copy has only in-frame clones and lacks some. V, J and clone size are those of that table, while D and trimming were read from the DNA. The sample yields about 150,000 clones, approximately 85% seen once. Trimming shortened V by 5 bases and J by 0 bases, and 8 bases separated the two germline ends. Germline assignment: CDR1 MNHEY and CDR2 SVGAGI. The CDR3 runs to 15 residues. Patients at the Seattle site were enrolled during active infection and followed longitudinally.

The sequenced material came from peripheral blood. The origin of this receptor is an older woman with COVID-19, enrolled during active disease. V is TRBV6-5 and J is TRBJ2-6; no reliable D call. DNA of the CDR3: TGTGCCAGCAGTCTACTGAGCTCTGGGGCCAACGTCCTGACTTTC. Its protein is CASSLLSSGANVLTF.